These 10 T cell receptor beta chains were sequenced from one sample in a study of T-cell memory formation after mild COVID-19. A single record per CDR3 protein comes from TCRdb applying MiXCR to the 5' RACE reads. The sample yields under 300,000 distinct CDR3 sequences, over 9% seen once. The sequencing input was PBMCs or a T cell subset sorted from them (not recorded which). These receptors all stem from a man aged 18 to 29 who had mild COVID-19 (a few samples of this study predate the infection). Cell type and time point are not known.

This clonotype has a count of ten or more. The chain couples TRBV7-2 to TRBJ1-2; no definite D call. V lost 5 bases and J 8 bases, leaving 18 bases between the germline ends. The germline V gene has CDR1 SGHTA and CDR2 FQGNSA. This CDR3 contains 14 residues. The DNA of the CDR3 is TGTGCCAGCAGCCTTAGTAGCTTTGGAGAGGGCTACACCTTC. This gives the protein CASSLSSFGEGYTF.

V is TRBV7-9 and J is TRBJ1-1; D ambiguous. V lost 6 bases, J lost 4 bases, and 15 bases lay in between. The CDR3 covers 14 residues. Germline CDR1 is SEHNR and CDR2 is FQNEAQ (reference sequence). CDR3 bases: TGTGCCAGCAGTAGCACCCGCGGTGGCACTGAAGCTTTCTTT. It is translated as CASSSTRGGTEAFF.

The genes are TRBV29-1 and TRBJ2-7; the D gene is possibly TRBD1 (6 bases). The V end was cut by 6 bases, the J end by 2 bases, with 11 bases between. Germline V gene lookup returns CDR1 SQVTM and CDR2 ANQGSEA. CDR3 length equals 12 residues. CDR3: CSVGAGAYEQYF. The CDR3 DNA reads TGCAGCGTGGGGGCAGGGGCCTACGAGCAGTACTTC.

This chain connects TRBV24-1 to TRBJ1-5; the D gene is possibly TRBD1 (5 bases). This CDR3 has 14 amino acids. Per the germline V gene, CDR1 is KGHDR and CDR2 is SFDVKD. Trimming shortened V by 3 bases and J by 7 bases, and 12 bases separated the two germline ends. CDR3 nucleotides: TGTGCCACCAGTGATCGGGGGGTTGAACAGCCCCAGCATTTT. Translating it yields CATSDRGVEQPQHF.

This rearrangement joins TRBV5-1 to TRBJ1-6; D may be TRBD1 (6 bases). Between the trimmed V and J ends, which lost 0 bases and 2 bases, there was a span of 9 bases. The CDR3 is 16 residues long. CDR1 and CDR2 from the germline V gene are SGHRS and YFSETQ. For the CDR3, the DNA is TGCGCCAGCAGCTTGGCCGGACAGCCCTATAATTCACCCCTCCACTTT. Translation: CASSLAGQPYNSPLHF.

At least ten counts were recorded for this clonotype. The rearrangement links TRBV13 to TRBJ1-3, with D perhaps TRBD1 (5 bases). The V and J ends lost 0 bases and 0 bases respectively, with 15 bases between them. The CDR3 has 18 residues. Germline V gene data show CDR1 as PRHDT and CDR2 as FYEKMQ (reference sequence). Here the CDR3 reads CASSLGQGLEYSGNTIYF. The DNA for the CDR3 is TGTGCCAGCAGCTTAGGCCAGGGTTTGGAATACTCTGGAAACACCATATATTTT.

This chain connects TRBV29-1 to TRBJ1-1, with unresolved D. V was pared by 2 bases and J by 0 bases, with 7 bases between. The CDR3 totals 13 residues. Germline V gene sequence: CDR1 SQVTM, CDR2 ANQGSEA. DNA for the CDR3: TGCAGCGTTGAATCCCACTTGAACACTGAAGCTTTCTTT. Translating gives CSVESHLNTEAFF.

The chain combines TRBV5-1 with TRBJ2-3; 9 bases are shared with TRBD1. CDR3 length: 16 residues. Germline V gene lookup returns CDR1 SGHRS and CDR2 YFSETQ. V lost 6 bases, J lost 1 base, and 9 bases stayed unmatched. The CDR3 here is CASTPGQGTGTDTQYF. The CDR3 DNA is TGCGCCAGCACCCCGGGACAGGGTACAGGCACAGATACGCAGTATTTT.

This clonotype showed up just a few times. This rearrangement joins TRBV7-8 to TRBJ2-3, with D uncertain. CDR3 length: 14 amino acids. Germline V lookup: CDR1 SGHVS, CDR2 FQNEAQ. V was shortened by 3 bases and J by 2 bases, with 9 bases between the two germline ends. The CDR3 DNA follows: TGTGCCAGCAGCTTCCTTGGTAACACAGATACGCAGTATTTT. This gives the protein CASSFLGNTDTQYF.

The chain combines TRBV7-2 with TRBJ2-1; D might be TRBD2 (7 bases). Germline V gives CDR1 SGHTA, CDR2 FQGNSA. V lost 5 bases, J lost 6 bases, and 23 bases lay in between. The CDR3 runs 17 residues. DNA for the CDR3: TGTGCCAGCAGCCCCGAAGGGGGGGTATTTACTCGCAATGAGCAGTTCTTC. Translated: CASSPEGGVFTRNEQFF.